The clone carrying this T cell receptor beta chain was counted many times. This sample is part of a study of identical twins. TCRdb re-called the 5' RACE reads through MiXCR, storing one row per CDR3 protein. The sample has some 730,000 distinct CDR3 sequences; about 20% are singletons. This CDR3 region has 14 residues. The V end lost 0 bases, the J end lost 7 bases, and 10 bases lay between the germline ends. Germline-derived CDR1 and CDR2 are MNHEY and SVGAGI. These data were also reused for a study on T cells expressing NK-cell markers.

Sequenced input: PBMCs. The gene calls are TRBV6-5 and TRBJ2-1; the D is unclear. The TCR was taken from a woman aged 18-29 years in good health. This CDR3 is CASSYSGSRNEQFF. DNA of the CDR3: TGTGCCAGCAGTTACTCAGGTTCGAGGAATGAGCAGTTCTTC.